This T cell receptor beta chain emerged from a study of Ad26.COV2.S vaccination and SARS-CoV-2 variants. Germline V gene data show CDR1 as MDHEN and CDR2 as SYDVKM. The CDR3 has 16 amino acids. Unmatched junction bases numbered 15, after V lost 8 bases and J lost 5 bases. Treatment: over 15 received Ad26.COV2.S at low or high dose, single or two shots; a few received placebo; per-sample allocation not given. Sampling happened 63 days after the first vaccine or placebo injection. Sequencing used immunoSEQ multiplex PCR; TCRdb keeps in-frame clones, though not all of them. The sample has 200,000 to 300,000 clones, roughly 90% seen once.

The sample in question was peripheral blood, obtained in a trial of Ad26.COV2.S vaccine versus placebo. This clonotype originated in a person between 18 and 65 years old who received the Ad26.COV2.S COVID-19 vaccine or a placebo. This chain uses TRBV28 with TRBJ2-1; 7 positions agree with TRBD1. The CDR3 bases are TGTGCCAGCCACCAGGCCGGGCAGGGGGTCCACAATGAGCAGTTCTTC. Translated: CASHQAGQGVHNEQFF.